This is a list of T cell receptor beta chains from one sample in a study of T cell repertoires in cytomegalovirus infection. TCRdb redid the calling of the reads with MiXCR, one entry per CDR3 protein. The data contain around 800,000 distinct CDR3 sequences, around a third of them singletons. The antigens of these receptors remain unknown. The specimen was cultured CD8+ T cells from PBMCs, collected from culture after CMV antigen stimulation. The source is a human donor in good health (CMV status not recorded). Some clones in this sample may be carry-over from other donors' samples. CDR3s include the opening cysteine and the closing phenylalanine or tryptophan. Each record gives: J gene, clone size, V gene, D gene, CDR3 protein, CDR3 DNA. D genes are given only for firm matches. Clone size, where shown, is once, few, many, or a class for clones that have expanded.

J gene: TRBJ1-2; clone size: NA; V gene: TRBV6-2/TRBV6-3; D gene: NA; CDR3 protein: CASSYSRQEANYGYTF; CDR3 DNA: TGTGCCAGCAGTTACTCGCGTCAGGAAGCTAACTATGGCTACACCTTC
J gene: TRBJ2-5; clone size: many; V gene: TRBV7-6; D gene: NA; CDR3 protein: CASSQVEATRETQYF; CDR3 DNA: TGTGCCAGCAGCCAAGTGGAAGCTACCAGGGAGACCCAGTACTTC
J gene: TRBJ1-1; clone size: NA; V gene: TRBV27; D gene: TRBD1; CDR3 protein: CASRIGTGNTEAFF; CDR3 DNA: TGTGCCAGCAGAATAGGGACAGGGAACACTGAAGCTTTCTTT
J gene: TRBJ2-5; clone size: NA; V gene: TRBV6-2/TRBV6-3; D gene: TRBD1; CDR3 protein: CASSIGTGAAETQYF; CDR3 DNA: TGTGCCAGCAGTATAGGGACAGGGGCTGCGGAGACCCAGTACTTC
J gene: TRBJ2-7; clone size: NA; V gene: TRBV6-5; D gene: NA; CDR3 protein: CASSYSWGSYEQYF; CDR3 DNA: TGTGCCAGCAGTTACTCCTGGGGCTCCTACGAGCAGTACTTC
J gene: TRBJ1-1; clone size: few; V gene: TRBV5-5; D gene: NA; CDR3 protein: CASSWVGGRVMNTEAFF; CDR3 DNA: TGTGCCAGCAGCTGGGTCGGCGGAAGAGTCATGAACACTGAAGCTTTCTTT
J gene: TRBJ1-1; clone size: NA; V gene: TRBV4-1; D gene: NA; CDR3 protein: CASSQEGGELNTEAFF; CDR3 DNA: TGTGCCAGCAGCCAAGAAGGGGGGGAGCTGAACACTGAAGCTTTCTTT
J gene: TRBJ1-1; clone size: NA; V gene: TRBV4-1; D gene: TRBD1; CDR3 protein: CASSQPSGGRTNTEAFF; CDR3 DNA: TGCGCCAGCAGCCAGCCCTCAGGGGGCAGGACGAACACTGAAGCTTTCTTT
J gene: TRBJ1-2; clone size: few; V gene: TRBV7-3; D gene: NA; CDR3 protein: CASSPKEGTVYGYTF; CDR3 DNA: TGTGCCAGCAGCCCCAAGGAGGGGACGGTCTATGGCTACACCTTC
J gene: TRBJ1-1; clone size: NA; V gene: TRBV5-1; D gene: TRBD1; CDR3 protein: CASAGGAWDTEAFF; CDR3 DNA: TGCGCCAGTGCAGGGGGCGCGTGGGACACTGAAGCTTTCTTT
J gene: TRBJ1-1; clone size: few; V gene: TRBV19; D gene: TRBD1; CDR3 protein: CASSIDEDRRSPNTEAFF; CDR3 DNA: TGTGCCAGTAGTATAGATGAGGACAGGCGAAGTCCGAACACTGAAGCTTTCTTT
J gene: TRBJ1-3; clone size: NA; V gene: TRBV7-6; D gene: NA; CDR3 protein: CASNLNGGPGTTIYF; CDR3 DNA: TGTGCCAGCAACTTAAACGGCGGACCTGGAACCACCATATATTTT
J gene: TRBJ2-1; clone size: NA; V gene: TRBV6-6; D gene: NA; CDR3 protein: CASKASPHNEQFF; CDR3 DNA: TGTGCCAGCAAGGCCAGCCCCCACAATGAGCAGTTCTTC
J gene: TRBJ1-2; clone size: NA; V gene: TRBV19; D gene: NA; CDR3 protein: CASSIGGSGYTF; CDR3 DNA: TGTGCCAGTAGTATAGGGGGTTCTGGCTACACCTTC
J gene: TRBJ1-5; clone size: NA; V gene: TRBV28; D gene: NA; CDR3 protein: CASSLWTEISNQPQHF; CDR3 DNA: TGTGCCAGCAGTTTATGGACAGAGATAAGCAATCAGCCCCAGCATTTT